The next 22 T cell receptor beta chains were all read from a single sample in a study of blood T cell repertoires in COVID-19. Here immunoSEQ multiplex PCR was the method, and the copy in TCRdb shows in-frame clones only, minus some. The sample consists of 150,000 to 200,000 clones, over 80% of them appearing once. Sequences were obtained from peripheral blood. Receptors originate from a man between 25 and 39 years old with COVID-19, enrolled during active disease.

The J gene is TRBJ1-4, the V gene TRBV7-2, with 7 bases fitting TRBD1. The J segment lost 4 bases and the V segment lost 3 bases, leaving 5 bases of the junction unmatched. The CDR3 has 15 residues. Germline V gene data show CDR1 as SGHTA and CDR2 as FQGNSA. CDR3 in DNA: TGTGCCAGCAGCTTTGCAGACAGGGTTAATGAAAAACTGTTTTTT. It is translated as CASSFADRVNEKLFF.

This clone was seen just once. Other DNA sequences within the sample encode an identical CDR3. The rearrangement joins TRBV15 to TRBJ2-5; 11 positions agree with TRBD2. In germline, CDR1 is LNHNV, CDR2 YYDKDF (reference sequence). V shed 1 base and J 5 bases; nucleotides not matched to a gene: 6. This CDR3 is built from 16 residues. In DNA, the CDR3 is TGTGCCACCAGCAGAGGGCTAGCGGGGGGCGGGGAGACCCAGTACTTC. Protein: CATSRGLAGGGETQYF.

The chain has TRBV6-5 and TRBJ1-3; TRBD1 is a possible D gene (6 bases). Germline V lookup: CDR1 MNHEY, CDR2 SVGAGI. The CDR3 covers 13 residues. Between the trimmed V and J ends, which lost 2 bases and 4 bases, there was a span of 6 bases. This chain's CDR3 is CASSYDRGNTIYF. The CDR3 DNA reads TGTGCCAGCAGTTACGACAGGGGAAACACCATATATTTT.

V usage is TRBV9 and J usage is TRBJ1-1; 12 positions agree with TRBD1. Losses at the gene ends were 3 bases for V and 3 bases for J; bases not matched to a gene: 9. Germline CDR1 is SGDLS and CDR2 is YYNGEE. This CDR3 is built from 17 residues. The CDR3 DNA reads TGTGCCAGCAGCGGACTCGGGACAGGGGGCGTTGACACTGAAGCTTTCTTT. Translating gives CASSGLGTGGVDTEAFF.

This clone has just one count. The chain uses TRBV4-3 and TRBJ2-3; 9 nucleotides match TRBD1. Looked up from germline, CDR1 is LGHNA and CDR2 is YSLEER. V was pared by 11 bases and J by 0 bases, with 6 bases of the junction left unmatched. CDR3 length: 14 amino acids. The CDR3 is CACSQGASTDTQYF. The CDR3, as DNA: TGCGCCTGCTCACAGGGGGCGAGCACAGATACGCAGTATTTT.

This clone was picked up one time. The chain recombines TRBV2 with TRBJ1-2; 7 bases are shared with TRBD1. V trimming: 6 bases; J trimming: 3 bases; junction bases outside the gene matches: 7. Germline CDR1 reads SNHLY; CDR2 reads FYNNEI. This CDR3 is 14 amino acids long. The CDR3 sequence: CASSLDREYYGYTF. DNA for the CDR3: TGTGCCAGCAGCTTAGACAGGGAGTACTATGGCTACACCTTC. Combining the CDR3 with reference TRBV2 and TRBJ1-2 gives the whole variable domain EPEVTQTPSHQVTQMGQEVILRCVPISNHLYFYWYRQILGQKVEFLVSFYNNEISEKSEIFDDQFSVERPDGSNFTLKIRSTKLEDSAMYFCASSLDREYYGYTFGSGTRLTVV.

The chain couples TRBV6-5 to TRBJ2-7; maybe TRBD1 (6 bases). Trimming left V 2 bases short and J 5 bases short, with 13 bases between. Germline V gene lookup returns CDR1 MNHEY and CDR2 SVGAGI. This CDR3 region has 14 residues. The chain's CDR3 is CASSYSRRGHEQYF. In DNA, the CDR3 is TGTGCCAGCAGTTACAGTCGCAGGGGCCACGAGCAGTACTTC.

This rearrangement joins TRBV10-3 to TRBJ1-1; 11 nucleotides agree with TRBD1. The germline V gene has CDR1 ENHRY and CDR2 SYGVKD. With 4 bases clipped from V and 5 bases from J, the junction kept 3 bases outside the gene matches. This CDR3 is 14 amino acids long. The CDR3 is CAISAGTGGTEAFF. The CDR3 nucleotides read TGTGCCATCAGTGCCGGGACAGGGGGGACTGAAGCTTTCTTT.

This clone came up a few times. The chain employs TRBV7-2 and TRBJ2-3; the match to TRBD1 covers 8 bases. The germline gives CDR1 SGHTA, CDR2 FQGNSA. CDR3 length: 14 amino acids. The junction had 5 bases not matched to a gene; V was cut back by 5 bases and J by 4 bases. The CDR3 sequence: CASSVGQGSDTQYF. The CDR3 region has the DNA TGTGCCAGCAGCGTTGGACAGGGTTCAGATACGCAGTATTTT.

The chain combines TRBV29-1 with TRBJ2-7; the match to TRBD1 covers 9 bases. This CDR3 has 14 amino acids. V shed 6 bases and J 2 bases; nucleotides not matched to a gene: 8. Germline V lookup: CDR1 SQVTM, CDR2 ANQGSEA. The CDR3 DNA is TGCAGCGTGAGGAGGGGACAGGGAGCCTACGAGCAGTACTTC. Translated: CSVRRGQGAYEQYF.

This rearrangement joins TRBV7-2 to TRBJ1-2, with 11 bases fitting TRBD1. V was pared by 3 bases and J by 4 bases, with 1 base of the junction left unmatched. The germline V gene encodes CDR1 SGHTA and CDR2 FQGNSA. This CDR3 is built from 14 residues. The DNA for the CDR3 is TGTGCCAGCAGCTTGGGACAGGGGGGCTATGGCTACACCTTC. Amino acids: CASSLGQGGYGYTF.

The V and J genes are TRBV6-5 and TRBJ1-1; the D gene is possibly TRBD1 (6 bases). Germline V gene data show CDR1 as MNHEY and CDR2 as SVGAGI. Deletions cut 2 bases from V and 10 bases from J, with 17 bases between. This CDR3 has 14 residues. CDR3 nucleotides: TGTGCCAGCAGTTACCAGGGGCGCGGTTATCCAGCTTTCTTT. It yields the protein CASSYQGRGYPAFF.

The rearrangement uses TRBV28 and TRBJ1-3; tentatively, D is TRBD1 (6 bases). V lost 2 bases and J lost 0, with 8 bases in between. Germline V gene data show CDR1 as MDHEN and CDR2 as SYDVKM. The CDR3 is 15 residues long. CDR3 region: CASSLQGNSGNTIYF. CDR3 DNA sequence: TGTGCCAGCAGTTTACAGGGGAACTCTGGAAACACCATATATTTT. The full variable domain, rest sourced from reference TRBV28 and TRBJ1-3, is DVKVTQSSRYLVKRTGEKVFLECVQDMDHENMFWYRQDPGLGLRLIYFSYDVKMKEKGDIPEGYSVSREKKERFSLILESASTNQTSMYLCASSLQGNSGNTIYFGEGSWLTVV.

The gene calls are TRBV19 and TRBJ1-1, with TRBD1 as a possible D gene (5 bases). V shed 7 bases and J shed 9 bases, with 30 bases lying between them. Looked up from germline, CDR1 is LNHDA and CDR2 is SQIVND (reference sequence). This CDR3 is built from 17 residues. CDR3 region: CASIPQRGYRLEKKAFF. Here the CDR3 DNA reads TGTGCCAGTATTCCCCAACGAGGATACAGGCTGGAAAAAAAAGCTTTCTTT. The full variable domain, completed using reference TRBV19 and TRBJ1-1, is DGGITQSPKYLFRKEGQNVTLSCEQNLNHDAMYWYRQDPGQGLRLIYYSQIVNDFQKGDIAEGYSVSREKKESFPLTVTSAQKNPTAFYLCASIPQRGYRLEKKAFFGQGTRLTVV.

The chain carries TRBV5-4 and TRBJ2-7; 9 bases line up with TRBD2. The CDR3 is 15 amino acids. The junction had 7 bases not matched to a gene; V was cut back by 4 bases and J by 2 bases. Germline V gives CDR1 SGHNT, CDR2 YYREEE (reference sequence). The CDR3 DNA sequence: TGTGCCAGCAGCCCGGGACTAGCTATGGCCTACGAGCAGTACTTC. This sequence encodes CASSPGLAMAYEQYF.

The chain joins TRBV28 to TRBJ2-7; 12 nucleotides agree with TRBD2. The CDR3 is 16 residues long. V gave up 5 bases and J gave up 5 bases; unmatched junction bases: 10. Germline CDR1 and CDR2: MDHEN and SYDVKM. CDR3 nucleotides: TGTGCCAGCAGTAGGAACCAGGGACTAGCGGGTAACGAGCAGTACTTC. Protein: CASSRNQGLAGNEQYF.

V is TRBV20-1 and J is TRBJ2-1; D uncertain. V was pared by 6 bases and J by 3 bases, with 3 bases between. Germline V gene lookup returns CDR1 DFQATT and CDR2 SNEGSKA (reference sequence). The CDR3 length is 10 residues. Written as DNA, the CDR3 is TGCAGTGCCTACTACAATGAGCAGTTCTTC. As protein: CSAYYNEQFF.

The chain's CDR3 is CASSDYPSGGEQFF. As DNA, the CDR3 is TGTGCCAGCAGTGACTACCCCTCGGGGGGTGAGCAGTTCTTC. The chain joins TRBV6-4 to TRBJ2-1, with 7 bases fitting TRBD2. Germline CDR1 and CDR2: MRHNA and SNTAGT. The CDR3 is made up of 14 amino acids. J lost 9 bases, V lost 1 base, and 6 bases had no gene match.

V gene TRBV29-1 combines with J gene TRBJ1-1; possible D gene TRBD1, 5 bases. Trimming stripped 5 bases from V and 1 base from J, with 14 bases between. Germline CDR1 is SQVTM and CDR2 is ANQGSEA. The CDR3 covers 14 residues. Here the CDR3 reads CSVRSRQRNTEAFF. CDR3 DNA: TGCAGCGTTCGGTCGAGACAGCGGAACACTGAAGCTTTCTTT. Combining the CDR3 with reference TRBV29-1 and TRBJ1-1 gives the whole variable domain SAVISQKPSRDICQRGTSLTIQCQVDSQVTMMFWYRQQPGQSLTLIATANQGSEATYESGFVIDKFPISRPNLTFSTLTVSNMSPEDSSIYLCSVRSRQRNTEAFFGQGTRLTVV.

This rearrangement joins TRBV7-2 to TRBJ1-1, with 9 bases lining up with TRBD1. J was trimmed by 4 bases and V by 4 bases; bases with no gene match: 10. Per the germline V gene, CDR1 is SGHTA and CDR2 is FQGNSA. The CDR3 length is 16 residues. The CDR3 reads CASSSAGTGMRTEAFF. The CDR3 nucleotides read TGTGCCAGCAGCTCCGCCGGGACAGGGATGCGCACTGAAGCTTTCTTT.

The gene calls are TRBV7-8 and TRBJ1-2, with 8 bases lining up with TRBD1. V gave up 5 bases and J gave up 5 bases; unmatched junction bases: 4. Germline V gene sequence: CDR1 SGHVS, CDR2 FQNEAQ. This CDR3 is 13 amino acids long. This CDR3 reads CASSPDRGYGYTF. DNA of the CDR3: TGTGCCAGCAGCCCCGACAGGGGTTATGGCTACACCTTC.

The DNA for the CDR3 is TGTGCCAGCGGTGACAGGGGGATTACAGATACGCAGTATTTT. Its translation: CASGDRGITDTQYF. The chain joins TRBV27 to TRBJ2-3; 9 bases map to TRBD1. With 8 bases clipped from V and 3 bases from J, the junction kept 6 bases outside the gene matches. Germline CDR1 and CDR2: MNHEY and SMNVEV (reference sequence). This CDR3 region has 14 residues.